The TCR beta chain described here comes from a study of blood T cells in healthy people across ages. Then a second PCR, running roughly 7 to 11 cycles, was carried out with a sample-barcoded 5' primer and a J-beta primer mix. Using its own MiXCR run on the 5' RACE reads, TCRdb lists one record per CDR3 protein. The sample lists approximately 690,000 distinct CDR3 sequences; 58% were seen once. CDR1 is LNHDA and CDR2 is SQIVND in the germline V gene (reference sequence). The ends lost 9 bases at V and 0 bases at J; junction bases unmatched: 7. The CDR3 consists of 14 residues. The V call is TRBV19, the J call TRBJ2-5, with 7 positions matching TRBD1. The receptor was isolated from a man between 60 and 70 years old in good health. The sequenced material came from blood. CDR3 sequence reads: CASSGQVDQETQYF. The CDR3 DNA is TGTGCCAGCAGCGGACAGGTTGACCAAGAGACCCAGTACTTC.